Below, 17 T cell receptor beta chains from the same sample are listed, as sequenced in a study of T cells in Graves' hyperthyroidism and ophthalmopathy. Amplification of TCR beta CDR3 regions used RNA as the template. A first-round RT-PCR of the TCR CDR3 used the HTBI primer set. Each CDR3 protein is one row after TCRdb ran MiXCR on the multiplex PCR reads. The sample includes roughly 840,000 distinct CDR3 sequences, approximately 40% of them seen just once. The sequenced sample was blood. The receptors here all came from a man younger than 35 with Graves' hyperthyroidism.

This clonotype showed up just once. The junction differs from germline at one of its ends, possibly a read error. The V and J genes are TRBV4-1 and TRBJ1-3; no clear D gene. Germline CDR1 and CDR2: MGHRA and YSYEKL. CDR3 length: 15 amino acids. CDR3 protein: CASSQDHSGGDTIYF. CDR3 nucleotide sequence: TGCGCCAGCAGCCAAGATCACTCGGGTGGAGACACCATATATTTT.

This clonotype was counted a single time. The CDR3 reads CASSPTARGYEQYF. CDR3 in DNA: TGCGCCAGCAGCCCGACAGCAAGAGGGTACGAGCAGTACTTC. The chain combines TRBV4-3 with TRBJ2-7; the D gene could be TRBD1 or TRBD2 (5 bases each). The length of the CDR3 is 14 residues. CDR1 LGHNA and CDR2 YSLEER come from the germline V gene. Trimming removed 4 bases at V and 4 bases at J, with 14 bases between.

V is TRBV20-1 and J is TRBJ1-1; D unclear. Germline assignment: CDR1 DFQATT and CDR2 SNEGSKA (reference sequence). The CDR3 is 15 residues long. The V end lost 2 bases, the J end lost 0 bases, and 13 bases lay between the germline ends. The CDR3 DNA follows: TGCAGTGCTAGAAGCCTGGCCGCGATGAACACTGAAGCTTTCTTT. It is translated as CSARSLAAMNTEAFF.

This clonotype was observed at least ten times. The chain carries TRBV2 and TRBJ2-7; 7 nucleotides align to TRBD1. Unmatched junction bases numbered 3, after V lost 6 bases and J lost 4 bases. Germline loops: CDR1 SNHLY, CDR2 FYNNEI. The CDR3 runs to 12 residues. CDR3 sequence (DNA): TGTGCCAGCAGGGGACAGAGATACGAGCAGTACTTC. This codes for CASRGQRYEQYF.

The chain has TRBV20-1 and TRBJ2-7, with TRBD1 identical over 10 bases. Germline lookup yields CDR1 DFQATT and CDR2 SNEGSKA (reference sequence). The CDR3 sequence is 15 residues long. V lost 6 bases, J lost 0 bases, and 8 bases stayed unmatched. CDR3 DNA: TGCAGTGCGTCTCCGGGACAGGGGATCTCCTACGAGCAGTACTTC. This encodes CSASPGQGISYEQYF.

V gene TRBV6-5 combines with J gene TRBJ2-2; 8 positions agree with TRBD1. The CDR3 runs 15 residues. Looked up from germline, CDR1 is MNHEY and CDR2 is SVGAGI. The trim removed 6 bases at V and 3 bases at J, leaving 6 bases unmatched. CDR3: CASRGGQADTGELFF. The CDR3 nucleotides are TGTGCCAGCAGGGGGGGACAGGCGGACACCGGGGAGCTGTTTTTT.

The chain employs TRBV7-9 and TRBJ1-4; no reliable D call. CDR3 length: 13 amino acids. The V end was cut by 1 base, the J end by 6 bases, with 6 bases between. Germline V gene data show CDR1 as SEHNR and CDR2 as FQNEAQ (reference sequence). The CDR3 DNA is TGTGCCAGCAGCTTAGACAGCTATGAAAAACTGTTTTTT. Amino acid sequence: CASSLDSYEKLFF. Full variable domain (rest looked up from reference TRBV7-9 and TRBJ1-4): DTGVSQNPRHKITKRGQNVTFRCDPISEHNRLYWYRQTLGQGPEFLTYFQNEAQLEKSRLLSDRFSAERPKGSFSTLEIQRTEQGDSAMYLCASSLDSYEKLFFGSGTQLSVL.

The CDR3 sequence is CSARRTGSPNTGELFF. The CDR3 DNA is TGCAGTGCTCGCCGGACAGGGTCCCCGAACACCGGGGAGCTGTTTTTT. The chain recombines TRBV20-1 with TRBJ2-2; 8 nucleotides agree with TRBD1. CDR3 length: 16 residues. Germline V gives CDR1 DFQATT, CDR2 SNEGSKA (reference sequence). Trimming at V came to 5 bases and at J to 0 bases, leaving 8 bases not matched to a gene.

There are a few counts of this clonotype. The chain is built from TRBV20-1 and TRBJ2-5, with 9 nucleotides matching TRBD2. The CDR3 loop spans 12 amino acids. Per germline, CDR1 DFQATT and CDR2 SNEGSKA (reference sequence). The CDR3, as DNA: TGCGGAATAGCGGGGGCCCGAGAGACCCAGTACTTC. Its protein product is CGIAGARETQYF.

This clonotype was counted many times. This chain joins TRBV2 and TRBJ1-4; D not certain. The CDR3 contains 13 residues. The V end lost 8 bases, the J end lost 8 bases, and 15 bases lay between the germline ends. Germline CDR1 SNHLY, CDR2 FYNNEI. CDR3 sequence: CASDGVTREKLFF. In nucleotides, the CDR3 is TGTGCCAGCGACGGAGTTACGAGGGAAAAACTGTTTTTT.

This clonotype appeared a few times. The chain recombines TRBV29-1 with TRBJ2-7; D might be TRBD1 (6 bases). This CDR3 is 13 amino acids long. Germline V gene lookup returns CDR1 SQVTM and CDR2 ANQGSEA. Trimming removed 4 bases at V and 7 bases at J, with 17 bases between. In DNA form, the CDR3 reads TGCAGCGTTGGGGGGCTCGCGTCCCCGGAGCAGTACTTC. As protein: CSVGGLASPEQYF.

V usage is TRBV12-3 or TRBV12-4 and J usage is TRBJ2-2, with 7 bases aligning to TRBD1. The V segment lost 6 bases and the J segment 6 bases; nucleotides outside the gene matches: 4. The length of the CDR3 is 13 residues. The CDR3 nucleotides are TGTGCCAGCAGGGTTGGGACAGCCGGGGAGCTGTTTTTT. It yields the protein CASRVGTAGELFF.

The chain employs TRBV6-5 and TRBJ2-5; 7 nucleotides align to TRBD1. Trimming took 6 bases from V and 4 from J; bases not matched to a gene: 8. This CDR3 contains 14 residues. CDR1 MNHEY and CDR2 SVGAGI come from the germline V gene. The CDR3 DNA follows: TGTGCCAGCAGCTACGGGACAGAGGGAGAGACCCAGTACTTC. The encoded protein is CASSYGTEGETQYF.

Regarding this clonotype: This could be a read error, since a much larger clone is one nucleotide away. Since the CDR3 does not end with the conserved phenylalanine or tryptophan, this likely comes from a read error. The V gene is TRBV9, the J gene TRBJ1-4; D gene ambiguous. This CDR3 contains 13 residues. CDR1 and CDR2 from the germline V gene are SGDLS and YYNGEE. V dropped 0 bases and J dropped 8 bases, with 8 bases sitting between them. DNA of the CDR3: TGTGCCAGCAGCGTAGGCTCGACAGAAAAACTGTTTTTA. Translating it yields CASSVGSTEKLFL.

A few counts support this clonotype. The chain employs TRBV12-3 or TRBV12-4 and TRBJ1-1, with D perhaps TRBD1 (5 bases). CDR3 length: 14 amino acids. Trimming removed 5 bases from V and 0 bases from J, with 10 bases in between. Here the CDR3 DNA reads TGTGCCAGCAGTCCGACAGTCTTGAACACTGAAGCTTTCTTT. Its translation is CASSPTVLNTEAFF.

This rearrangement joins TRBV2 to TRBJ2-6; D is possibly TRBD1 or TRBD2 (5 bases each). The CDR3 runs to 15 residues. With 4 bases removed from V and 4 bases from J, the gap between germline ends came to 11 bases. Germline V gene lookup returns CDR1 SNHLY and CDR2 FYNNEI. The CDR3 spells CASSVGAGGANVLTF. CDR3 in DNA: TGTGCCAGCAGTGTCGGGGCAGGGGGGGCCAACGTCCTGACTTTC.

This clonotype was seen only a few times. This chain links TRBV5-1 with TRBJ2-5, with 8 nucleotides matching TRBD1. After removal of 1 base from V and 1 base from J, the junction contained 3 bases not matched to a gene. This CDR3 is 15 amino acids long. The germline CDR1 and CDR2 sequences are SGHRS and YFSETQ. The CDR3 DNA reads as TGCGCCAGCAGCTTGTCAGGGGGCCTCCAAGAGACCCAGTACTTC. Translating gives CASSLSGGLQETQYF.